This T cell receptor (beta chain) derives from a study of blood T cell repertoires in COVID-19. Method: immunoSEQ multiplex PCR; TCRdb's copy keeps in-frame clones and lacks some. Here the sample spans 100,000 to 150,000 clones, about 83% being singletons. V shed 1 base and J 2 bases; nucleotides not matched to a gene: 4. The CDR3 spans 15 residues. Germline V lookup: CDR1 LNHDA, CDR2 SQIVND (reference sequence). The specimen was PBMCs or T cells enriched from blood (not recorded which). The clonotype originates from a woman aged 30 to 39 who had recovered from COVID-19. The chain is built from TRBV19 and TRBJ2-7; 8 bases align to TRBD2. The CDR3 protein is CASSIGTSRTYEQYF. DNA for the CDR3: TGTGCCAGTAGTATAGGGACTAGCCGTACCTACGAGCAGTACTTC.